This T cell receptor beta chain was profiled in a study of blood T cell repertoires in COVID-19. TCRdb keeps only in-frame clones here, not all; method: immunoSEQ multiplex PCR. The top ten clones hold around 1.2% of a sample with 380,000 or so clones, about 89% of them seen once. The length of the CDR3 is 16 residues. The germline gives CDR1 MNHEY, CDR2 SMNVEV (reference sequence). The trim removed 2 bases at V and 5 bases at J, leaving 10 bases unmatched. Sequenced: peripheral blood. The TCR was taken from a man between 40 and 49 years old with acute or convalescent COVID-19. The gene calls are TRBV27 and TRBJ2-5; 8 bases map to TRBD2. CDR3 region: CASSLTSGNKWETQYF. DNA of the CDR3: TGTGCCAGCAGTTTAACTAGCGGAAATAAATGGGAGACCCAGTACTTC.